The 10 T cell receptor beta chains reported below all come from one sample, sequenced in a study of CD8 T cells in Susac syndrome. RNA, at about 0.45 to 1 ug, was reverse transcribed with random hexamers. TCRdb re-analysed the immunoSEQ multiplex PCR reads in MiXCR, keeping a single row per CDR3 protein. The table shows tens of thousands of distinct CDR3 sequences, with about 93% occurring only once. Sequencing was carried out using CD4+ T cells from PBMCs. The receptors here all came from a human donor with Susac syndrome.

CDR3 in amino acids: CSVTGGASYEQYF. For the CDR3, the DNA is TGCAGCGTAACAGGGGGCGCCTCCTACGAGCAGTACTTC. The chain couples TRBV29-1 to TRBJ2-7; 9 bases are shared with TRBD1. CDR1 is SQVTM, CDR2 ANQGSEA, per germline. This CDR3 contains 13 residues. V shed 6 bases, J shed 0 bases, and the junction held 3 bases outside the gene matches.

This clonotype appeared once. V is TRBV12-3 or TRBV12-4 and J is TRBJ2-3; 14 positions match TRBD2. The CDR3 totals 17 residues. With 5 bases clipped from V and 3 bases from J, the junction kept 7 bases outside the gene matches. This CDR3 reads CASSPARLAGGTDTQYF. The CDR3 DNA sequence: TGTGCCAGCAGTCCCGCCCGACTAGCGGGAGGGACAGATACGCAGTATTTT.

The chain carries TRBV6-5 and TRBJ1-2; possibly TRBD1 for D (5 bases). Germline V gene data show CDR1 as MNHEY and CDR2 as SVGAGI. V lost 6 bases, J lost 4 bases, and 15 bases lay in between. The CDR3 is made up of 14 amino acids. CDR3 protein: CASRQPGRSYGYTF. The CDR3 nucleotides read TGTGCCAGCAGGCAGCCGGGACGGTCCTATGGCTACACCTTC.

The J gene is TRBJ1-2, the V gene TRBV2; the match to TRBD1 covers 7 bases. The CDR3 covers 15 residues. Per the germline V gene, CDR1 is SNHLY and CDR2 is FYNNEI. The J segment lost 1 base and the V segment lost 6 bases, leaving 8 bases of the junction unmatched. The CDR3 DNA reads TGTGCCAGCAGGTTAGGACAGGAAGTTAACTATGGCTACACCTTC. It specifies CASRLGQEVNYGYTF.

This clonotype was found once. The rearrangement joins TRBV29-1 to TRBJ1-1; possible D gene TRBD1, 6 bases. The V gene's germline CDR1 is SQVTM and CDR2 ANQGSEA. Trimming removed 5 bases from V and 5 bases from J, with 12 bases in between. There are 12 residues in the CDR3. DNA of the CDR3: TGCAGCGTTAACGCGGGACAAACTGAAGCTTTCTTT. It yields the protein CSVNAGQTEAFF. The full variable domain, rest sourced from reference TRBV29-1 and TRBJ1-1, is SAVISQKPSRDICQRGTSLTIQCQVDSQVTMMFWYRQQPGQSLTLIATANQGSEATYESGFVIDKFPISRPNLTFSTLTVSNMSPEDSSIYLCSVNAGQTEAFFGQGTRLTVV.

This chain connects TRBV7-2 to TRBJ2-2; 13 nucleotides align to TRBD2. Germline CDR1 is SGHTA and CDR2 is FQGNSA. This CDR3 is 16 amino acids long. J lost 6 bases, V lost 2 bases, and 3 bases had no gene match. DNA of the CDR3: TGTGCCAGCAGCTTAACACTAGCGGGAGGGGCCGGGGAGCTGTTTTTT. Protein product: CASSLTLAGGAGELFF.

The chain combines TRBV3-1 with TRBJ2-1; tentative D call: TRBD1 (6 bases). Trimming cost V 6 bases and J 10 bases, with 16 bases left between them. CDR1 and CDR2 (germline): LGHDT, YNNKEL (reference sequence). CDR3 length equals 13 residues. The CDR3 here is CASSPGTPREQFF. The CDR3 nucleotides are TGTGCCAGCAGTCCCGGGACACCAAGGGAGCAGTTCTTC.

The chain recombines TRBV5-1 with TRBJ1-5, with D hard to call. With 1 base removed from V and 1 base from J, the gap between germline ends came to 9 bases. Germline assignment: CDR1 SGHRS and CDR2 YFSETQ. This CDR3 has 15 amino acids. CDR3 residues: CASSLWGKSNQPQHF. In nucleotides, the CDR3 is TGCGCCAGCAGCTTGTGGGGAAAAAGCAATCAGCCCCAGCATTTT. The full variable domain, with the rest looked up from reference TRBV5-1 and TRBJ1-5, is KAGVTQTPRYLIKTRGQQVTLSCSPISGHRSVSWYQQTPGQGLQFLFEYFSETQRNKGNFPGRFSGRQFSNSRSEMNVSTLELGDSALYLCASSLWGKSNQPQHFGDGTRLSIL.

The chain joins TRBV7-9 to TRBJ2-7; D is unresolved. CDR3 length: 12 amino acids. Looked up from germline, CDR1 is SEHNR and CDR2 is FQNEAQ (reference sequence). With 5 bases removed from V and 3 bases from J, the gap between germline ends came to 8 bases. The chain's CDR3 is CASSPLYYEQYF. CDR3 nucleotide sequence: TGTGCCAGCAGCCCCCTCTACTACGAGCAGTACTTC.

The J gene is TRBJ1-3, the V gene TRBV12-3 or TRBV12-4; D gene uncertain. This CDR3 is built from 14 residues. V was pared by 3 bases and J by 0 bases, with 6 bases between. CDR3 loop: CASSFGLSGNTIYF. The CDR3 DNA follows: TGTGCCAGCAGTTTCGGACTCTCTGGAAACACCATATATTTT.